The 13 T cell receptor beta chains presented below share a single source sample, sequenced in a study of shared clonotypes between healthy human individuals. CD45RO-negative, CCR7-selected cells formed the naive CD8 fraction, which excluded terminally differentiated effector memory CD45RA+ cells. The method was immunoSEQ multiplex PCR; TCRdb's version includes in-frame clones alone and lacks a portion of them. The table includes roughly 2.1 million clones, just over 90% detected once. Sequencing was performed on naive CD8+ T cells from PBMCs. The receptors shown here come from a man younger than 35 in good health. Some clones in this sample may be carry-over from other donors' samples.

The chain has TRBV5-4 and TRBJ2-1; TRBD2 aligns across 9 bases. The J segment lost 8 bases and the V segment lost 2 bases, leaving 20 bases of the junction unmatched. This CDR3 comprises 19 residues. The germline gives CDR1 SGHNT, CDR2 YYREEE (reference sequence). The CDR3 reads CASSFRTISSGRPSHEQFF. DNA of the CDR3: TGTGCCAGCAGCTTCCGGACTATATCAAGCGGGAGGCCGAGCCATGAGCAGTTCTTC.

The CDR3 nucleotides read TGTGCCAGCAGCTTATACGGACTAGCGCCCATTCAGTACTTC. It yields the protein CASSLYGLAPIQYF. The chain recombines TRBV7-9 with TRBJ2-4; 9 bases agree with TRBD2. CDR3 size: 14 residues. V trimming: 2 bases; J trimming: 9 bases; junction bases outside the gene matches: 5. Germline V gene sequence: CDR1 SEHNR, CDR2 FQNEAQ (reference sequence).

The V gene is TRBV4-3, the J gene TRBJ2-7; D not certain. The germline V and J ends were trimmed by 0 bases and 2 bases, with 8 bases remaining between them. CDR1 is LGHNA, CDR2 YSLEER, per germline. There are 14 residues in the CDR3. CDR3 protein: CASSQEGDAYEQYF. CDR3 sequence (DNA): TGCGCCAGCAGCCAAGAAGGTGACGCCTACGAGCAGTACTTC.

This clone was seen more than once but under ten times. V gene TRBV18 combines with J gene TRBJ2-2, with 8 nucleotides matching TRBD1. The CDR3 is made up of 16 amino acids. V shed 3 bases, J shed 2 bases, and the junction held 5 bases outside the gene matches. Germline CDR1 reads KGHSH; CDR2 reads LQKENI. The CDR3 DNA follows: TGTGCCAGCTCACCCCCGGACAGGGCAAACACCGGGGAGCTGTTTTTT. It is translated as CASSPPDRANTGELFF.

V and J are TRBV30 and TRBJ2-7; D ambiguous. Trimming stripped 5 bases from V and 0 bases from J, with 14 bases between. There are 14 residues in the CDR3. From germline, CDR1 is GTSNPN and CDR2 SVGIG (reference sequence). CDR3 protein: CAWGGVVSSYEQYF. CDR3 DNA: TGTGCCTGGGGTGGGGTAGTAAGCTCCTACGAGCAGTACTTC.

This clone was seen a single time. As DNA, the CDR3 is TGTGCCAGCAGTTTTACAGGGTCGTGGACCCAGTACTTC. Amino acid sequence: CASSFTGSWTQYF. The genes are TRBV28 and TRBJ2-5; weak D call: TRBD1 (6 bases). CDR1 is MDHEN and CDR2 is SYDVKM in the germline V gene. The ends were cut back, 3 bases at V and 7 bases at J, with 12 bases in the middle. The CDR3 is 13 residues long. Full variable domain (rest looked up from reference TRBV28 and TRBJ2-5): DVKVTQSSRYLVKRTGEKVFLECVQDMDHENMFWYRQDPGLGLRLIYFSYDVKMKEKGDIPEGYSVSREKKERFSLILESASTNQTSMYLCASSFTGSWTQYFGPGTRLLVL.

This clone was seen a single time. CDR3 amino acids: CASSVASDTGELFF. DNA for the CDR3: TGTGCCAGCAGTGTGGCTTCAGACACCGGGGAGCTGTTTTTT. The chain has TRBV6-1 and TRBJ2-2; the D is unclear. The CDR3 consists of 14 residues. Germline V lookup: CDR1 MNHNS, CDR2 SASEGT. The V and J ends lost 4 bases and 3 bases respectively, with 9 bases between them.

This chain joins TRBV5-8 and TRBJ2-1, with 10 bases fitting TRBD2. The CDR3 is 14 amino acids. The germline V gene has CDR1 SGHTS and CDR2 YDEGEE. The junction had 7 bases not matched to a gene; V was cut back by 3 bases and J by 10 bases. In DNA form, the CDR3 reads TGTGCCAGCAGCTGGCTAGCGGGAGTGGGCGAGCAGTTCTTC. This translates into CASSWLAGVGEQFF.

This clone was detected only once. The chain is built from TRBV7-6 and TRBJ2-3, with 9 bases identical to TRBD1. Germline V lookup: CDR1 SGHVS, CDR2 FNYEAQ. V was pared by 5 bases and J by 2 bases, with 14 bases of the junction left unmatched. This CDR3 has 18 amino acids. CDR3 amino acids: CASSAIYVRDRATDTQYF. The CDR3 DNA is TGTGCCAGCAGCGCAATTTACGTCCGGGACAGGGCCACAGATACGCAGTATTTT.

CDR3 amino acids: CASSFGSSSYNEQFF. The CDR3 DNA reads TGTGCCAGCAGTTTCGGGAGTAGCTCCTACAATGAGCAGTTCTTC. V is TRBV28 and J is TRBJ2-1, with D perhaps matching TRBD2 (6 bases). Germline values: CDR1 MDHEN, CDR2 SYDVKM. There are 15 residues in the CDR3. Between the trimmed V and J ends, which lost 3 bases and 0 bases, there was a span of 9 bases.

The sample holds a few counts of this clone. The rearrangement joins TRBV13 to TRBJ2-7; TRBD1 matches 8 bases. This CDR3 has 15 residues. The J segment lost 3 bases and the V segment lost 5 bases, leaving 9 bases of the junction unmatched. Germline assignment: CDR1 PRHDT and CDR2 FYEKMQ (reference sequence). CDR3 nucleotide sequence: TGTGCCAGCAGCGGAGCCGGGACAGGTGTCTACGAGCAGTACTTC. It translates to CASSGAGTGVYEQYF.

For the CDR3, the DNA is TGTGCCAGCAGTGAGGGCCTCGTAGGAAACACCATATATTTT. Translated, it gives CASSEGLVGNTIYF. The rearrangement uses TRBV6-1 and TRBJ1-3; D unresolved. The germline CDR1 and CDR2 sequences are MNHNS and SASEGT. The CDR3 runs to 14 residues. Trimming stripped 3 bases from V and 4 bases from J, with 10 bases between.

J is TRBJ2-5 and V is TRBV28, with D possibly matching TRBD2 (5 bases). The germline V gene has CDR1 MDHEN and CDR2 SYDVKM. Trimming removed 5 bases at V and 5 bases at J, with 15 bases between. This CDR3 region has 14 residues. The CDR3 loop is CASSLGLSSETQYF. The CDR3, as DNA: TGTGCCAGCAGTCTTGGACTGTCCTCTGAGACCCAGTACTTC.